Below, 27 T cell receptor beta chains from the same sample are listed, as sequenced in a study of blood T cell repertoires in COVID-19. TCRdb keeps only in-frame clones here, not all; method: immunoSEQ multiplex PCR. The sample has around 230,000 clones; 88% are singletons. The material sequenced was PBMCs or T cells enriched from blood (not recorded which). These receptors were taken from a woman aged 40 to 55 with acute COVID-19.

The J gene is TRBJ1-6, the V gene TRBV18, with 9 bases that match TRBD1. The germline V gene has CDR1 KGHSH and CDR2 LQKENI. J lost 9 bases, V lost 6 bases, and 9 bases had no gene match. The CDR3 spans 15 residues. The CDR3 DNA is TGTGCCAGCTCGCAGGGACAGGGATTGGGTTCACCCCTCCACTTT. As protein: CASSQGQGLGSPLHF. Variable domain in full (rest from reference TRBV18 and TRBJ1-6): NAGVMQNPRHLVRRRGQEARLRCSPMKGHSHVYWYRQLPEEGLKFMVYLQKENIIDESGMPKERFSAEFPKEGPSILRIQQVVRGDSAAYFCASSQGQGLGSPLHFGNGTRLTVT.

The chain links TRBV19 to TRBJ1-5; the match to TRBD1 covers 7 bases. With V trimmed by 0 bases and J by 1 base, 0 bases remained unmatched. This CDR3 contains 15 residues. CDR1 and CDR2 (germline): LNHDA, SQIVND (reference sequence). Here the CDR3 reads CASSIDRGSNQPQHF. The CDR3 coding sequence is TGTGCCAGTAGTATAGACAGGGGGAGCAATCAGCCCCAGCATTTT.

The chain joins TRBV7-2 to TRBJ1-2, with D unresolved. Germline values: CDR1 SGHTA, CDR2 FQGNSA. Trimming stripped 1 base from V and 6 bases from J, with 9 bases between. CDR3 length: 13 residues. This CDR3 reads CASSLDGLDGYTF. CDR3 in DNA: TGTGCCAGCAGCTTAGATGGACTGGATGGCTACACCTTC.

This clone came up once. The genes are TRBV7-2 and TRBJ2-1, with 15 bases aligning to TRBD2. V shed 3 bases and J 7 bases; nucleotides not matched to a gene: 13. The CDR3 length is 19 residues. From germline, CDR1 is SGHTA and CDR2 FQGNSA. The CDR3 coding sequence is TGTGCCAGCAGCTTGAGGGGACTAGCGGGGGGAGTTAGCTTTAATGAGCAGTTCTTC. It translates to CASSLRGLAGGVSFNEQFF.

CDR3 in amino acids: CASSRGSSGNTIYF. CDR3 in DNA: TGTGCCAGCAGCCGAGGGAGTTCTGGAAACACCATATATTTT. This sequence joins TRBV9 and TRBJ1-3; D call uncertain. The germline CDR1 and CDR2 sequences are SGDLS and YYNGEE. The CDR3 runs to 14 residues. Between the trimmed V and J ends, which lost 4 bases and 1 base, there was a span of 9 bases.

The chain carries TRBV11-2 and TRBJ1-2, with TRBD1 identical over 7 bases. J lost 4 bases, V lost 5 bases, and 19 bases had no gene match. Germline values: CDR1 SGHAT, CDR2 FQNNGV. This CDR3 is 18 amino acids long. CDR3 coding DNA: TGTGCCAGCAGCAACAGAAAGGTGACAGGGAGTCCCCTCTATGGCTACACCTTC. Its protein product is CASSNRKVTGSPLYGYTF.

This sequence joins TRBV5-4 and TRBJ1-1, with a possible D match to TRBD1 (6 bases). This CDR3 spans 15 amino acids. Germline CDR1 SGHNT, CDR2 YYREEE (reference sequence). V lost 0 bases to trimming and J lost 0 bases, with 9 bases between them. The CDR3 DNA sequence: TGTGCCAGCAGCTTGGCCGGGACACTGAACACTGAAGCTTTCTTT. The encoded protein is CASSLAGTLNTEAFF.

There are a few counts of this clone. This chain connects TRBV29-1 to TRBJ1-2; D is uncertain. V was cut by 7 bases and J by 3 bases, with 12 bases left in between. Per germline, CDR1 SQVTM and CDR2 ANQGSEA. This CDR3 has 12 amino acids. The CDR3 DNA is TGCAGCGCTTCCCTTGGAGACTATGGCTACACCTTC. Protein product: CSASLGDYGYTF. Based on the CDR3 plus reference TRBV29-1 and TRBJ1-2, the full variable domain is SAVISQKPSRDICQRGTSLTIQCQVDSQVTMMFWYRQQPGQSLTLIATANQGSEATYESGFVIDKFPISRPNLTFSTLTVSNMSPEDSSIYLCSASLGDYGYTFGSGTRLTVV.

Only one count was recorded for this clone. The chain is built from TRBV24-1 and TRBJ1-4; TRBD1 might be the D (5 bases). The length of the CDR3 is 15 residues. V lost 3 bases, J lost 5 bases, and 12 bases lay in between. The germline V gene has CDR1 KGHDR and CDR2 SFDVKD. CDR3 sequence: CATSDARAGNEKLFF. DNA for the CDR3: TGTGCCACCAGTGATGCCAGGGCAGGGAATGAAAAACTGTTTTTT.

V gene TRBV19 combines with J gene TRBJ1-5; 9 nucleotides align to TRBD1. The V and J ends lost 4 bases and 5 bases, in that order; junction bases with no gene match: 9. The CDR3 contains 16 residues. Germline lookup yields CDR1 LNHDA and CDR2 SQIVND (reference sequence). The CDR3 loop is CASSTPRQGDYQPQHF. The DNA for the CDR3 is TGTGCCAGTAGTACCCCCAGACAGGGGGATTATCAGCCCCAGCATTTT.

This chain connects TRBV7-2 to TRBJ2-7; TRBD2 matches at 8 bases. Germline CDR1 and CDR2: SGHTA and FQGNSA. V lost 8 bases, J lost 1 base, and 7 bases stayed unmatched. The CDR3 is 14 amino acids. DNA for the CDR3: TGTGCCAGCGGGAATAGCGGGGAGTCCTACGAGCAGTACTTC. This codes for CASGNSGESYEQYF. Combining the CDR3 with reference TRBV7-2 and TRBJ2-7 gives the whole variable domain GAGVSQSPSNKVTEKGKDVELRCDPISGHTALYWYRQSLGQGLEFLIYFQGNSAPDKSGLPSDRFSAERTGGSVSTLTIQRTQQEDSAVYLCASGNSGESYEQYFGPGTRLTVT.

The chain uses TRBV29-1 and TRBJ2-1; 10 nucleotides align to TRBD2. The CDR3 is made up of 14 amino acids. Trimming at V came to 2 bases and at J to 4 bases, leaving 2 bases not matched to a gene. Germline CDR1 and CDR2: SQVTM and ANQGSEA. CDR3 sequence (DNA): TGCAGCGTTGAAACTAGCGGGGTTTACAATGAGCAGTTCTTC. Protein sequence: CSVETSGVYNEQFF.

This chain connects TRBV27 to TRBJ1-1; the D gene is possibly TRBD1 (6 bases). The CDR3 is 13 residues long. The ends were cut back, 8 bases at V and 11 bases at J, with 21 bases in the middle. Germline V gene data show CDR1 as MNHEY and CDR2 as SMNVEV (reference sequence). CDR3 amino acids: CASVGGQRADAFF. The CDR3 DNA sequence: TGTGCCAGCGTCGGGGGGCAGCGAGCGGACGCTTTCTTT.

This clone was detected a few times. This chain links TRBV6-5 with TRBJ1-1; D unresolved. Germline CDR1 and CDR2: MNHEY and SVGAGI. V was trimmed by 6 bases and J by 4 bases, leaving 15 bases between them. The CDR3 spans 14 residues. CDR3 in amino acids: CASRNSVAGTEAFF. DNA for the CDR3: TGTGCCAGCAGGAACAGCGTAGCGGGCACTGAAGCTTTCTTT.

The DNA of the CDR3 is TGCGCCAGCACCCATGCGGTGGGCACTGAAGCTTTCTTT. Protein product: CASTHAVGTEAFF. The chain is built from TRBV5-1 and TRBJ1-1; D is uncertain. Trimming removed 6 bases at V and 4 bases at J, with 13 bases between. From germline, CDR1 is SGHRS and CDR2 YFSETQ. This CDR3 region has 13 residues.

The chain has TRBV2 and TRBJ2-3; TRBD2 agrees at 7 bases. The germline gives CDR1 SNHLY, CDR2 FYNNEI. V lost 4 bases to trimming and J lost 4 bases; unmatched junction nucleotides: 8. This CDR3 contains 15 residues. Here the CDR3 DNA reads TGTGCCAGCAGTGTCCAGCGGGGAGGGTCAGATACGCAGTATTTT. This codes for CASSVQRGGSDTQYF.

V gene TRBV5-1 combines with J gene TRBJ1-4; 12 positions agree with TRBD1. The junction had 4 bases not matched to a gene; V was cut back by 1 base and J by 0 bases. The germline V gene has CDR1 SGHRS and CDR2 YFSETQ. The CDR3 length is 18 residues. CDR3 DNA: TGCGCCAGCAGCTTGCCGGGGACAGGGGGCGCAACTAATGAAAAACTGTTTTTT. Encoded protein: CASSLPGTGGATNEKLFF.

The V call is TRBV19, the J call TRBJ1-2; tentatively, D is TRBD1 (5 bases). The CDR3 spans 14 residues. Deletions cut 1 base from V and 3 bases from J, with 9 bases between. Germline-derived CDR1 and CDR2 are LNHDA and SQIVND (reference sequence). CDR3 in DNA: TGTGCCAGTAGTATAGGGGGCGACTACTATGGCTACACCTTC. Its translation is CASSIGGDYYGYTF.

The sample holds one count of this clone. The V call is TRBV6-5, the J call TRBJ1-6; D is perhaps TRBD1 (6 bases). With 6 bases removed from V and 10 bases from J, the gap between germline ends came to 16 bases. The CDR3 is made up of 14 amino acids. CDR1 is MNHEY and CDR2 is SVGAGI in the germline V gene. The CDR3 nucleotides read TGTGCCAGCAGAGGAGGGGGGGCTGGCTCACCCCTCCACTTT. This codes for CASRGGGAGSPLHF.

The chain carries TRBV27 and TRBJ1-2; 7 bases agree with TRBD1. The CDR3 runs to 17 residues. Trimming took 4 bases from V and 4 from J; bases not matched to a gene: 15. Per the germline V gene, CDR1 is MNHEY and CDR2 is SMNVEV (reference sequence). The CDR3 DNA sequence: TGTGCCAGCAGTTCTCAGGGGGGCGTCTGGGTTGGCTATGGCTACACCTTC. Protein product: CASSSQGGVWVGYGYTF.

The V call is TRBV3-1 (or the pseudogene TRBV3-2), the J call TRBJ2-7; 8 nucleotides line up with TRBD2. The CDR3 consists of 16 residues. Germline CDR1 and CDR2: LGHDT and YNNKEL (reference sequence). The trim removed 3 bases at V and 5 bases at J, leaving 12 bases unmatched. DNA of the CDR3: TGTGCCAGCAGCCACCTACGGGGGGGCGGACTACACGAGCAGTACTTC. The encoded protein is CASSHLRGGGLHEQYF.

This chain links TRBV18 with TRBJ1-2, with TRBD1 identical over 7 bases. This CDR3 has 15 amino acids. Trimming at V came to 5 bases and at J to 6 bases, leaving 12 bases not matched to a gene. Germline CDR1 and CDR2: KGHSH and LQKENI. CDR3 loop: CASSFGQTGINGYTF. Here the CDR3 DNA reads TGTGCCAGCTCATTTGGCCAGACAGGGATCAATGGCTACACCTTC.

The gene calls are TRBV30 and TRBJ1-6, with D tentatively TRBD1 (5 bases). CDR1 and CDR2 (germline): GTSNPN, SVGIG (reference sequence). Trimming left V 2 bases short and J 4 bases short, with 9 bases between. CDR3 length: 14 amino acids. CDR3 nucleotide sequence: TGTGCCTGGAGTCCGCCAGGGTATAATTCACCCCTCCACTTT. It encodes CAWSPPGYNSPLHF.

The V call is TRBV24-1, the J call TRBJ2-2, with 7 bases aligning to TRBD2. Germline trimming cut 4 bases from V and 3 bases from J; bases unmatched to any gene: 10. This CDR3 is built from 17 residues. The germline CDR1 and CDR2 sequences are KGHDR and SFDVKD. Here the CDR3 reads CATSEPFAGEHTGELFF. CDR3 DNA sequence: TGTGCCACCAGTGAGCCCTTTGCGGGAGAGCACACCGGGGAGCTGTTTTTT.

The DNA of the CDR3 is TGTGCCAGCAGGGCGGCAGGGGGGTACACCATATATTTT. It is translated as CASRAAGGYTIYF. The chain carries TRBV11-2 and TRBJ1-3; 7 bases fit TRBD1. From germline, CDR1 is SGHAT and CDR2 FQNNGV. Germline trimming cut 6 bases from V and 8 bases from J; bases unmatched to any gene: 7. The CDR3 length is 13 residues. The complete variable domain, with remaining parts taken from reference TRBV11-2 and TRBJ1-3, reads EAGVAQSPRYKIIEKRQSVAFWCNPISGHATLYWYQQILGQGPKLLIQFQNNGVVDDSQLPKDRFSAERLKGVDSTLKIQPAKLEDSAVYLCASRAAGGYTIYFGEGSWLTVV.

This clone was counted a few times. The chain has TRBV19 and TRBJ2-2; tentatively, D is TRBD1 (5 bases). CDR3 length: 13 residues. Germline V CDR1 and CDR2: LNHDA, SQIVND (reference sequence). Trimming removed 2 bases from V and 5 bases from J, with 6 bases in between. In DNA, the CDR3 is TGTGCCAGTAGTATACAGGGAACCGGGGAGCTGTTTTTT. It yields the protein CASSIQGTGELFF.

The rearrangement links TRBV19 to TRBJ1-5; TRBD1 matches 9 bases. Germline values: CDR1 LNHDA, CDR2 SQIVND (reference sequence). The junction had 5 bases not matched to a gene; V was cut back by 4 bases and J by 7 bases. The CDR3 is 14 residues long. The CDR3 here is CASSTGTGRQPQHF. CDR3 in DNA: TGTGCCAGTAGTACCGGGACAGGGCGACAGCCCCAGCATTTT.